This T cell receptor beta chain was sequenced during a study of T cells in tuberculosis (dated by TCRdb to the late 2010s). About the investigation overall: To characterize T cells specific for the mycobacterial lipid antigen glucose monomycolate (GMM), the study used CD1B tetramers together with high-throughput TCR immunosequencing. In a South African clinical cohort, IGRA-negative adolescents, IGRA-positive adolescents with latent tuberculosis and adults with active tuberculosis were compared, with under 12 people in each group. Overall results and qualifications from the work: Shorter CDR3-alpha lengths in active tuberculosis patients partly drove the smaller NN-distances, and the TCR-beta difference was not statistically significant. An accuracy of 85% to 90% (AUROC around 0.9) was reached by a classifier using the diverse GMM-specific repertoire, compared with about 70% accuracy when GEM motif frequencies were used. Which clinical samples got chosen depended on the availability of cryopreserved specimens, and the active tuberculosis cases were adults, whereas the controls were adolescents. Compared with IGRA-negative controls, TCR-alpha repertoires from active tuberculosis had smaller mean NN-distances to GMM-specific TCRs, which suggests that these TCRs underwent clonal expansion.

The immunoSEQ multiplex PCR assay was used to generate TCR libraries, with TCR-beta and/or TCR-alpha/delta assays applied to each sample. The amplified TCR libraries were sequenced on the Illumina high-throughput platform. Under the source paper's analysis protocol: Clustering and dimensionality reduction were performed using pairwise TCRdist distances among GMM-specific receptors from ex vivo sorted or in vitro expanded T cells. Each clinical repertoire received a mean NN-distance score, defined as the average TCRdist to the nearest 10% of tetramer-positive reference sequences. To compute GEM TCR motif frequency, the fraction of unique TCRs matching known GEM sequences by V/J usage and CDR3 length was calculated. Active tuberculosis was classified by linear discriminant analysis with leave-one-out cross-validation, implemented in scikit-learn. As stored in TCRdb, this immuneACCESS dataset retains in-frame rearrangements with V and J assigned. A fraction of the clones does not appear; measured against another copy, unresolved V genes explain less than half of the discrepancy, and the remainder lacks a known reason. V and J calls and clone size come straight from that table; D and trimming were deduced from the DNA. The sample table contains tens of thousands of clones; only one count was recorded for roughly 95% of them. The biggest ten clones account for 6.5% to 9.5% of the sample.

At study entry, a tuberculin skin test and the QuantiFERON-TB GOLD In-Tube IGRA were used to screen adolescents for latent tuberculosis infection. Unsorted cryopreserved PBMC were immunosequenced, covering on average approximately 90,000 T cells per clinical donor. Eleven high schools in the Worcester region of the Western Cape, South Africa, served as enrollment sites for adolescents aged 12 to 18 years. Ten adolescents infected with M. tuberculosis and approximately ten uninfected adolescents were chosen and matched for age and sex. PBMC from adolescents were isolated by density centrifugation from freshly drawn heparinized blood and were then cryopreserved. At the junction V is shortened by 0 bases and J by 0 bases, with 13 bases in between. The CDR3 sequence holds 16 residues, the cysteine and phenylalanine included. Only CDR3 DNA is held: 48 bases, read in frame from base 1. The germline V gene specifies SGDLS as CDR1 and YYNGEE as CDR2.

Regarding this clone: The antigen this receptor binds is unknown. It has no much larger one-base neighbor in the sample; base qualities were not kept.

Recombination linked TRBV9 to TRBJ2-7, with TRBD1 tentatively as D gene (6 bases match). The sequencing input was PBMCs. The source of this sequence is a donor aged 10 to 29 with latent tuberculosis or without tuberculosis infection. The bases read TGTGCCAGCAGCGTAGGGACAGTTTTGAGCTCCTACGAGCAGTACTTC. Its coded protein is CASSVGTVLSSYEQYF.